This T cell receptor (beta chain) was sequenced for a study of T cell repertoires in cytomegalovirus infection. Study summary: Carrying CMV and the relevant HLA type showed in public TCR beta signatures.

Study-wide points: Across the ex vivo response, the dominant clonotypes were HLA-C-restricted CMV-specific TCR beta clonotypes.

This clonotype showed up many times. The antigen is undetermined. From the reads, TCRdb called clonotypes with MiXCR, one entry per CDR3 protein. The sample holds 350,000 to 550,000 distinct CDR3 sequences; around 32% are singletons and the top ten take roughly an eighth. The source is a human donor in good health (CMV status not recorded). Some clones in this sample may be carry-over from other donors' samples. The sample comprised PBMCs.

CDR3 in DNA: TGTGCCAGCAGCTTAGTAGGGGGGGCCGCAGAGACCCAGTACTTC. Protein: CASSLVGGAAETQYF. The rearrangement joins TRBV7-8 to TRBJ2-5, with D perhaps TRBD2 (7 bases). V lost 1 base and J 4 bases, leaving 13 bases between the germline ends. Germline assignment: CDR1 SGHVS and CDR2 FQNEAQ. The CDR3 extends over 15 amino acids. Full variable domain (outside the CDR3, taken from reference TRBV7-8 and TRBJ2-5): GAGVSQSPRYKVAKRGQDVALRCDPISGHVSLFWYQQALGQGPEFLTYFQNEAQLDKSGLPSDRFFAERPEGSVSTLKIQRTQQEDSAVYLCASSLVGGAAETQYFGPGTRLLVL.